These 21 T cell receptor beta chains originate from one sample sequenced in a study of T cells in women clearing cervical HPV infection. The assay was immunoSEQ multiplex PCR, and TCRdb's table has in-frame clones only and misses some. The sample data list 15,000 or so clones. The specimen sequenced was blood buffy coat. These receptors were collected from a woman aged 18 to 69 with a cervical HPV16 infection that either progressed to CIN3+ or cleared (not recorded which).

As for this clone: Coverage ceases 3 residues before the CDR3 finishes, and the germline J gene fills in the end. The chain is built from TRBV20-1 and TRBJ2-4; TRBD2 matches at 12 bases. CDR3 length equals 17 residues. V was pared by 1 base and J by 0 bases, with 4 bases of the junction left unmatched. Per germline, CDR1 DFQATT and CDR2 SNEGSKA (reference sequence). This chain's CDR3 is CSARGLAGAEAKNIQYF. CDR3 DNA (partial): TGCAGTGCTAGAGGACTAGCGGGAGCGGAAGCCAAAAACATT.

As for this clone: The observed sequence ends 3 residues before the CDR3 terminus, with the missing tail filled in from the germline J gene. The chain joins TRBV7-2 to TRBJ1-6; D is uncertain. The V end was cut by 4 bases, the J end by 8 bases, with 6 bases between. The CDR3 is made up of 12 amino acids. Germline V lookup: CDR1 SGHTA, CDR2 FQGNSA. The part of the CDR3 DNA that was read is TGTGCCAGCAGCTCTAAATATTCACCC. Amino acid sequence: CASSSKYSP. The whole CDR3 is CASSSKYSPLHF.

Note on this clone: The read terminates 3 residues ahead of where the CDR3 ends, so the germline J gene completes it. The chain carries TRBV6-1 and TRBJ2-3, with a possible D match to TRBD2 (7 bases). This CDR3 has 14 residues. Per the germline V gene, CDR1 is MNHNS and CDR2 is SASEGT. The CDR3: CASSEGGGGRPQYF. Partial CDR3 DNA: TGTGCCAGCAGTGAAGGAGGGGGGGGTCGGCCG.

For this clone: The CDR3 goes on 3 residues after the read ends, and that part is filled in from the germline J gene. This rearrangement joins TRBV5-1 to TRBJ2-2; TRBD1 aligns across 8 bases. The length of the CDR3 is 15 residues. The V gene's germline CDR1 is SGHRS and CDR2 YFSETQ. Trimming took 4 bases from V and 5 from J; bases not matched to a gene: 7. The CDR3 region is CASSLDREITGELFF. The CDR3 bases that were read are TGCGCCAGCAGCCTGGACAGGGAAATAACCGGGGAG.

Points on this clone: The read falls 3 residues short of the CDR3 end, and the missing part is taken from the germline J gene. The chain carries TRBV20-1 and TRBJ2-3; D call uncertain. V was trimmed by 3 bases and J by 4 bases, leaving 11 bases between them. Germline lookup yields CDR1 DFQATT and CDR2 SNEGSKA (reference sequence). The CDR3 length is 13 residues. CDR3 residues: CSASGGSADTQYF. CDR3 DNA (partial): TGCAGTGCTAGTGGCGGTTCCGCAGATACG.

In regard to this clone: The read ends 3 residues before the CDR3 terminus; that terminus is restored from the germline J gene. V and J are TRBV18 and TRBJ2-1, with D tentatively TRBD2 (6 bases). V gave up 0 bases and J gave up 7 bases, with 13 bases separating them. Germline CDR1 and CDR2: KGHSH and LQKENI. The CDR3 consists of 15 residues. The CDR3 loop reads CASSPPSRGHNEQFF. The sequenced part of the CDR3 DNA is TGTGCCAGCTCACCACCGTCGCGGGGCCATAATGAG.

The CDR3 region is CASSEDSGGLYEQYF. The sequenced part of the CDR3 DNA is TGTGCCAGCAGTGAAGATTCAGGGGGGCTCTACGAG. V gene TRBV6-1 combines with J gene TRBJ2-7; D may be TRBD1 (7 bases). Coverage ceases 3 residues before the CDR3 finishes, and the germline J gene fills in the end. Germline V gene sequence: CDR1 MNHNS, CDR2 SASEGT. This CDR3 spans 15 amino acids. Trimming cost V 1 base and J 3 bases, with 13 bases left between them.

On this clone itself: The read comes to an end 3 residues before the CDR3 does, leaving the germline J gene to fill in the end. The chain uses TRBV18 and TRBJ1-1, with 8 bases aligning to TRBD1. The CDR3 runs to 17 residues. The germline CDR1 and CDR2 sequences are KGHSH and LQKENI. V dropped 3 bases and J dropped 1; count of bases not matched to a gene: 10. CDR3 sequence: CASSPRGQGGGNTEAFF. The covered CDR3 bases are TGTGCCAGCTCACCCCGAGGACAGGGAGGGGGGAACACTGAA.

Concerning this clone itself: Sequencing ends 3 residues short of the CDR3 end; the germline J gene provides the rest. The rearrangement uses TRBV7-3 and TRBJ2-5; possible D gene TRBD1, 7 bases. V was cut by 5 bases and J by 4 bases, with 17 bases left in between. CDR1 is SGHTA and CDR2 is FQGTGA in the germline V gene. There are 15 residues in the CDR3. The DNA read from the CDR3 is TGTGCCAGCAGCCCGGGGACAGCGGAGGGAGAGACC. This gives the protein CASSPGTAEGET. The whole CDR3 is CASSPGTAEGETQYF. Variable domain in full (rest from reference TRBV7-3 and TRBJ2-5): GAGVSQTPSNKVTEKGKYVELRCDPISGHTALYWYRQSLGQGPEFLIYFQGTGAADDSGLPNDRFFAVRPEGSVSTLKIQRTERGDSAVYLCASSPGTAEGETQYFGPGTRLLVL.

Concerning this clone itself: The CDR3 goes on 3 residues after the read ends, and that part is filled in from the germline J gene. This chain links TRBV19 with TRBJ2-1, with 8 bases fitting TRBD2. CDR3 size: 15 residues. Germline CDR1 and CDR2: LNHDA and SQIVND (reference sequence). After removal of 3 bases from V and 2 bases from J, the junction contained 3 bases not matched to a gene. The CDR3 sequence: CASSILSGTYNEQFF. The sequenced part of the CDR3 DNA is TGTGCCAGTAGTATTCTTAGCGGGACCTACAATGAG.

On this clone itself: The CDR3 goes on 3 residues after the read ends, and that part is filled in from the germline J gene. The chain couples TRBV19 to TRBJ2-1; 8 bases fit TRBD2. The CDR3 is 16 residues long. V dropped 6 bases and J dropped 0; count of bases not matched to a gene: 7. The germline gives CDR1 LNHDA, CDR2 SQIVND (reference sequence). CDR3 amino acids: CASSSHAGGSYNEQFF. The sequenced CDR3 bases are TGTGCCAGTAGCTCCCACGCGGGGGGCTCCTACAATGAG.

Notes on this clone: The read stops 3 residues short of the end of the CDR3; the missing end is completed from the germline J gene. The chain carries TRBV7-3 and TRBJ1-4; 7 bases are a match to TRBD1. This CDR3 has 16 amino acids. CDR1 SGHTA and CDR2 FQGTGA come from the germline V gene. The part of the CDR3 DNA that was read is TGTGCCAGCAGGCGGGACAGCATCTCCTATAATTCACCA. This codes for CASRRDSISYNSP. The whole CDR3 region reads CASRRDSISYNSPLFF.

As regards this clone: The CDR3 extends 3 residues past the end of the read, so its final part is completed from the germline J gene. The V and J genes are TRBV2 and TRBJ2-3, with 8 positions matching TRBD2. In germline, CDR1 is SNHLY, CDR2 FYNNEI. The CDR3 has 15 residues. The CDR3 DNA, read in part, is TGTGCCAGCACCGAACTAGCGGAGAGAAAAGAGACG. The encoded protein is CASTELAERKET. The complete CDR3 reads CASTELAERKETQYF. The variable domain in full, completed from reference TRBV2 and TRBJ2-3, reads EPEVTQTPSHQVTQMGQEVILRCVPISNHLYFYWYRQILGQKVEFLVSFYNNEISEKSEIFDDQFSVERPDGSNFTLKIRSTKLEDSAMYFCASTELAERKETQYFGPGTRLTVL.

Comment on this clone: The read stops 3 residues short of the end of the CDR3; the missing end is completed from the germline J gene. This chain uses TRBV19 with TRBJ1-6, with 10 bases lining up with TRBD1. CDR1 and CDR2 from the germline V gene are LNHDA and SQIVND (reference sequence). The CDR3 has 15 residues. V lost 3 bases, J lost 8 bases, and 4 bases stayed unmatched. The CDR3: CASSMTGTGDSPLHF. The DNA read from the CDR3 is TGTGCCAGTAGTATGACCGGGACAGGGGATTCACCC.

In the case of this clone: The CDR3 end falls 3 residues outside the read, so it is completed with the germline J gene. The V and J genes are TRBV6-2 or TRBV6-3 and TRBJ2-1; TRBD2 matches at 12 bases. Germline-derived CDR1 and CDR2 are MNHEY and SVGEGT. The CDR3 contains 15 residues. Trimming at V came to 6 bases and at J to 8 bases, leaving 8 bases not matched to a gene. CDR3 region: CASRKLAGGLDEQFF. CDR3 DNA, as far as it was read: TGTGCCAGCAGGAAACTAGCGGGGGGTCTCGATGAG.

This CDR3 is CASSTRTGHQPQYF. The covered CDR3 bases are TGTGCCAGCAGCACCCGGACAGGGCATCAGCCT. The rearrangement uses TRBV7-8 and TRBJ2-4; 8 positions match TRBD1. The sequence runs out 3 residues before the end of the CDR3; the remainder is reconstructed from the germline J gene. CDR3 length: 14 residues. The V gene's germline CDR1 is SGHVS and CDR2 FQNEAQ. Complete variable domain (other parts from reference TRBV7-8 and TRBJ2-4): GAGVSQSPRYKVAKRGQDVALRCDPISGHVSLFWYQQALGQGPEFLTYFQNEAQLDKSGLPSDRFFAERPEGSVSTLKIQRTQQEDSAVYLCASSTRTGHQPQYFGAGTRLSVL.

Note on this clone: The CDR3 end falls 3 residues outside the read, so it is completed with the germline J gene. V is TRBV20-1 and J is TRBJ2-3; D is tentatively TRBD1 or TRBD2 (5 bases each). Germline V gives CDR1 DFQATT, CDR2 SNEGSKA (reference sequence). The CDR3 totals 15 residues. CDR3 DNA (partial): TGCAGTGCGGCAACCTACCAGGGAGAACAAGAGACG. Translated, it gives CSAATYQGEQET. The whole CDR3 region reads CSAATYQGEQETQYF.

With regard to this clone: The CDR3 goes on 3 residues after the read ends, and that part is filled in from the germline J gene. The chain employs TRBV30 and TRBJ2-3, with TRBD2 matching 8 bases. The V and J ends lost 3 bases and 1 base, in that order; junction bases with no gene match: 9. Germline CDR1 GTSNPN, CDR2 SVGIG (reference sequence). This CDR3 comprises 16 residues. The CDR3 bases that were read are TGTGCCTGGAGCAATAGCGGGATGTGGGGCACAGATACG. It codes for CAWSNSGMWGTDT. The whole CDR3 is CAWSNSGMWGTDTQYF.

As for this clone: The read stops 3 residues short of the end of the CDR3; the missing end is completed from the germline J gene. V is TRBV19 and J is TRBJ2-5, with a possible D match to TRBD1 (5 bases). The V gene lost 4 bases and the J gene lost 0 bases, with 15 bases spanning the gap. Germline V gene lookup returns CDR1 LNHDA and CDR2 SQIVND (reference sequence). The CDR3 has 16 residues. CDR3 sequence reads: CASSTPGHSYQETQYF. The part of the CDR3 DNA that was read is TGTGCCAGTAGTACGCCCGGACATTCGTACCAAGAGACC.

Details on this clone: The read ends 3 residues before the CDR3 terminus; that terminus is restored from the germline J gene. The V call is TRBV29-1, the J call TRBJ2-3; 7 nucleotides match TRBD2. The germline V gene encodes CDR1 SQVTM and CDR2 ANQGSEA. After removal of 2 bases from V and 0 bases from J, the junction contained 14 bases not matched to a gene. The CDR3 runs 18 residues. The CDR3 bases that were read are TGCAGCGTTGAATTTAGGCGGGAGCTAATAGACAGCACAGATACG. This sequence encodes CSVEFRRELIDSTDT. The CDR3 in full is CSVEFRRELIDSTDTQYF.

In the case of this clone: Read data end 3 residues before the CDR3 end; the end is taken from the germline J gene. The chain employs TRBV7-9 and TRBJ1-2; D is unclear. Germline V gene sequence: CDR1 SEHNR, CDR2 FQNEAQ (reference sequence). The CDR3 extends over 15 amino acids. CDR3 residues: CASSLGTSGNNDYTF. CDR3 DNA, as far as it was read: TGTGCCAGCAGCTTAGGGACTAGCGGAAACAATGAC.